A single sample gave rise to the 9 T cell receptor beta chains below, sequenced in a study of cytomegalovirus exposure and HLA in healthy donors. PCR used 60 Vbeta primers and 13 Jbeta primers. Assay: immunoSEQ multiplex PCR; the TCRdb copy retains only in-frame clones and omits some. The sample includes about 170,000 clones, over 60% of them seen just once. The sequencing input was PBMCs. The receptors come from a female donor in good health and CMV-seronegative.

This clone was recorded only once. The V gene is TRBV27, the J gene TRBJ2-7, with a possible D match to TRBD1 (6 bases). V was shortened by 6 bases and J by 2 bases, with 14 bases between the two germline ends. The CDR3 is 14 amino acids. CDR1 and CDR2 (germline): MNHEY, SMNVEV (reference sequence). As DNA, the CDR3 is TGTGCCAGCAGGGAACAGGGAACCACCTACGAGCAGTACTTC. Amino acids: CASREQGTTYEQYF.

The V and J genes are TRBV7-9 and TRBJ2-1; 7 bases map to TRBD2. This CDR3 has 15 amino acids. The trim removed 5 bases at V and 4 bases at J, leaving 8 bases unmatched. Germline loops: CDR1 SEHNR, CDR2 FQNEAQ (reference sequence). The CDR3 is CASSPGTTLYNEQFF. The CDR3 coding sequence is TGTGCCAGCAGCCCAGGGACTACACTATACAATGAGCAGTTCTTC.

In its sample, this clone was seen a few times. The chain joins TRBV25-1 to TRBJ1-6, with no clear D. Germline lookup yields CDR1 MGHDK and CDR2 SYGVNS. The ends were cut back, 7 bases at V and 7 bases at J, with 8 bases in the middle. The CDR3 loop spans 12 amino acids. The CDR3 protein is CASKGSNSPLHF. The DNA of the CDR3 is TGTGCCAGCAAAGGGAGCAATTCACCCCTCCACTTT.

Here the CDR3 DNA reads TGCGCCAGCAGCCAAGGTCCCTCCAAAGGGGATTCCAGTCAGTACTTC. Protein product: CASSQGPSKGDSSQYF. The V call is TRBV4-3, the J call TRBJ2-4; D possibly corresponds to TRBD1 (5 bases). Germline V CDR1 and CDR2: LGHNA, YSLEER. The CDR3 extends over 16 amino acids. V was clipped by 1 base and J by 12 bases, with 22 bases between them.

The chain is built from TRBV7-8 and TRBJ2-1; 11 bases match TRBD2. CDR1 is SGHVS and CDR2 is FQNEAQ in the germline V gene. This CDR3 contains 16 residues. The V and J ends lost 3 bases and 7 bases, in that order; junction bases with no gene match: 8. DNA of the CDR3: TGTGCCAGCAGCTTTGGACTAGCGGGTTCCGGGAATGAGCAGTTCTTC. It yields the protein CASSFGLAGSGNEQFF.

The chain carries TRBV6-5 and TRBJ2-7; 10 bases are shared with TRBD2. The germline V gene has CDR1 MNHEY and CDR2 SVGAGI. There are 14 residues in the CDR3. V was clipped by 5 bases and J by 3 bases; unmatched bases: 4. The CDR3 protein is CASSPSSGGYEQYF. DNA of the CDR3: TGTGCCAGCAGTCCATCTAGCGGGGGCTACGAGCAGTACTTC.

This chain connects TRBV19 to TRBJ2-1; 8 positions match TRBD2. This CDR3 comprises 13 residues. CDR1 and CDR2 (germline): LNHDA, SQIVND (reference sequence). V was clipped by 10 bases and J by 8 bases; unmatched bases: 10. This CDR3 is CATAGLGIDEQFF. The CDR3 DNA sequence: TGTGCCACCGCGGGACTAGGGATCGATGAGCAGTTCTTC.

For this clone: One end of the junction is discordant with germline, which a read error may explain. The gene calls are TRBV5-6 and TRBJ2-2, with 7 bases aligning to TRBD2. Germline lookup yields CDR1 SGHDT and CDR2 YYEEEE. This CDR3 has 17 residues. The CDR3 here is CASNLRVGGRNTGELFF. Written as DNA, the CDR3 is TGTGCCAGCAACTTGCGTGTTGGCGGGAGGAACACCGGGGAGCTGTTTTTT.

The chain uses TRBV7-2 and TRBJ2-3; 7 positions match TRBD2. This CDR3 is 18 amino acids long. Germline CDR1 SGHTA, CDR2 FQGNSA. V dropped 4 bases and J dropped 2; count of bases not matched to a gene: 15. The CDR3 nucleotides read TGTGCCAGCAGCTCGACTAGCTGGTTTTACGGGGACACAGATACGCAGTATTTT. Its protein is CASSSTSWFYGDTDTQYF.